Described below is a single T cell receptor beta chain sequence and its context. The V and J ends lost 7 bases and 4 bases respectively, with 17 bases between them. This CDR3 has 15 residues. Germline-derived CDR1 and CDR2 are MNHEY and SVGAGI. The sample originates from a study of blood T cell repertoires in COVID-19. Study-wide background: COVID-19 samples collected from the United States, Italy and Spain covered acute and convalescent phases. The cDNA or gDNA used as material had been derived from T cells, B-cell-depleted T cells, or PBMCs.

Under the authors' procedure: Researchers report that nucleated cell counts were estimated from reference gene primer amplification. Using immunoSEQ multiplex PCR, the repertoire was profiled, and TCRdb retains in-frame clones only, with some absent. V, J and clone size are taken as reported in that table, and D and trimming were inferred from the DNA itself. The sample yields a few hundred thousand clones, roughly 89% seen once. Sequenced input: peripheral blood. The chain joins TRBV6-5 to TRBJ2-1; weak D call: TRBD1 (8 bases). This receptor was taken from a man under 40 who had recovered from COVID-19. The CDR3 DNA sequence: TGTGCCAGCATACTACAGGGGGGGGGATACAATGAGCAGTTCTTC. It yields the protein CASILQGGGYNEQFF.